The 9 T cell receptor beta chains below come from one sample, sequenced in a study of T cells in Graves' hyperthyroidism and ophthalmopathy. Authors of the study amplified TCR beta CDR3 regions from RNA transcripts. TCR CDR3 underwent first-round RT-PCR with the HTBI primer set. MiXCR, applied by TCRdb to the multiplex PCR reads, yields one record per CDR3 protein. The table shows over 650,000 distinct CDR3 sequences, with 16% occurring only once. The source material was blood. The receptors come from a man between 18 and 35 years old with Graves' hyperthyroidism.

This clonotype turned up a few times. Written as DNA, the CDR3 is TGCGCCAGCAGTGAGTCTGCAGCAATTAATTCACCCCTCCACTTT. This encodes CASSESAAINSPLHF. This chain links TRBV10-2 with TRBJ1-6; D ambiguous. The CDR3 spans 15 residues. Trimming shortened V by 0 bases and J by 6 bases, and 9 bases separated the two germline ends. Germline V gene data show CDR1 as WSHSY and CDR2 as SAAADI.

The chain couples TRBV7-9 to TRBJ1-1, with 7 nucleotides matching TRBD1. The CDR3 extends over 13 amino acids. Germline trimming cut 6 bases from V and 7 bases from J; bases unmatched to any gene: 8. Germline V lookup: CDR1 SEHNR, CDR2 FQNEAQ (reference sequence). CDR3 bases: TGTGCCAGCAGTCCACAGGGGACCGATGAAGCTTTCTTT. Amino acid sequence: CASSPQGTDEAFF.

The chain recombines TRBV7-9 with TRBJ2-2; D gene uncertain. This CDR3 spans 14 amino acids. Germline V CDR1 and CDR2: SEHNR, FQNEAQ (reference sequence). Trimming removed 4 bases from V and 6 bases from J, with 12 bases in between. As DNA, the CDR3 is TGTGCCAGCAGCTCTCGAGGTAGCCCCGGGGAGCTGTTTTTT. Protein product: CASSSRGSPGELFF.

The chain employs TRBV7-8 and TRBJ2-7; 8 nucleotides align to TRBD2. V gave up 5 bases and J gave up 5 bases; unmatched junction bases: 8. The CDR3 totals 14 residues. Germline CDR1 is SGHVS and CDR2 is FQNEAQ. This CDR3 reads CASSPPGLVDEQYF. The CDR3 DNA reads TGTGCCAGCAGCCCCCCGGGACTAGTTGACGAGCAGTACTTC.

This clonotype was recorded at least ten times. The chain joins TRBV7-3 to TRBJ2-2; 9 nucleotides line up with TRBD1. CDR1 and CDR2 (germline): SGHTA, FQGTGA. The V and J ends lost 5 bases and 7 bases, in that order; junction bases with no gene match: 14. The CDR3 runs 17 residues. The CDR3 coding sequence is TGTGCCAGCAGCCCACAGGGGGCGGGACATGTAAGCGGGGAGCTGTTTTTT. It yields the protein CASSPQGAGHVSGELFF.

The sample holds many counts of this clonotype. The J gene is TRBJ2-1, the V gene TRBV7-8, with 8 bases lining up with TRBD2. The CDR3 is made up of 15 amino acids. With V trimmed by 6 bases and J by 4 bases, 8 bases remained unmatched. The germline CDR1 and CDR2 sequences are SGHVS and FQNEAQ. The CDR3 DNA reads as TGTGCCAGCAGATTAAGCGGGAGTAGGTACAATGAGCAGTTCTTC. It yields the protein CASRLSGSRYNEQFF.

The rearrangement links TRBV9 to TRBJ2-1, with 14 bases identical to TRBD2. From germline, CDR1 is SGDLS and CDR2 YYNGEE. The CDR3 is 16 amino acids. The J segment lost 9 bases and the V segment lost 3 bases, leaving 8 bases of the junction unmatched. The CDR3 DNA sequence: TGTGCCAGCAGCGGTCCGGGACTAGCGGGAGACATTGAGCAGTTCTTC. It specifies CASSGPGLAGDIEQFF.

This clonotype was recorded at least ten times. The chain joins TRBV27 to TRBJ2-7; 7 positions agree with TRBD1. This CDR3 region has 14 residues. CDR1 is MNHEY, CDR2 SMNVEV, per germline (reference sequence). After removal of 5 bases from V and 5 bases from J, the junction contained 9 bases not matched to a gene. The CDR3 bases are TGTGCCAGCAGTATCCAGGACAGGTTCCACGAGCAGTACTTC. As protein: CASSIQDRFHEQYF.

This clonotype showed up many times. The chain links TRBV10-3 to TRBJ2-7; the match to TRBD2 covers 8 bases. This CDR3 is 16 amino acids long. V dropped 3 bases and J dropped 3; count of bases not matched to a gene: 10. Looked up from germline, CDR1 is ENHRY and CDR2 is SYGVKD. The CDR3 is CAISDLTSGGVYEQYF. CDR3 coding DNA: TGTGCCATCAGTGACCTTACTAGCGGAGGGGTCTACGAGCAGTACTTC.